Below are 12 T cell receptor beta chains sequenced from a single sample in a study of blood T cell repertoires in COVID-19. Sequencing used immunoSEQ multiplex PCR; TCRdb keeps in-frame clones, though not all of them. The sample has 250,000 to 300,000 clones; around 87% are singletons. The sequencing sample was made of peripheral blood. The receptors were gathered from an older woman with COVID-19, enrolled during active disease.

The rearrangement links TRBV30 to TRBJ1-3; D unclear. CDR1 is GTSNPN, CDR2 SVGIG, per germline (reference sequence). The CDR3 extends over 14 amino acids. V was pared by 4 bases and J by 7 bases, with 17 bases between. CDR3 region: CAWNTAGVSNTIYF. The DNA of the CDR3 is TGTGCCTGGAATACAGCAGGCGTATCGAACACCATATATTTT.

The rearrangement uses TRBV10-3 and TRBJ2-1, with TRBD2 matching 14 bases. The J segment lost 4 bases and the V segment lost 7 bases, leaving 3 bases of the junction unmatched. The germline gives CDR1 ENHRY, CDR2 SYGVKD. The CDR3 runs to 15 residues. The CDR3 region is CAITRTSGGYNEQFF. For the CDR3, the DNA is TGTGCCATCACTAGGACTAGCGGGGGGTACAATGAGCAGTTCTTC.

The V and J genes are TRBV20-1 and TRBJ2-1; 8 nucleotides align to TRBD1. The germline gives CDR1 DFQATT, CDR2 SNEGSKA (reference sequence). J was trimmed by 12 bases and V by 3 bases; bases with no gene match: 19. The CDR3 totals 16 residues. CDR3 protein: CSASSMLGTGPIGQFF. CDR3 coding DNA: TGCAGTGCTAGTTCGATGTTAGGGACAGGACCCATTGGGCAGTTCTTC.

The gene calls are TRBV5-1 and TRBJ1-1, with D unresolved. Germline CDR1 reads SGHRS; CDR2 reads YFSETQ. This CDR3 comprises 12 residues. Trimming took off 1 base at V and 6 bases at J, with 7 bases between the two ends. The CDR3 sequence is CASSLFGPEAFF. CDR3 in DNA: TGCGCCAGCAGCTTGTTTGGGCCTGAAGCTTTCTTT. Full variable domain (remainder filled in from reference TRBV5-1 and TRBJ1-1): KAGVTQTPRYLIKTRGQQVTLSCSPISGHRSVSWYQQTPGQGLQFLFEYFSETQRNKGNFPGRFSGRQFSNSRSEMNVSTLELGDSALYLCASSLFGPEAFFGQGTRLTVV.

The DNA of the CDR3 is TGTGCCAGCAGTTTATCAGGGATCCAGCCCCAGCATTTT. It specifies CASSLSGIQPQHF. This chain joins TRBV12-3 or TRBV12-4 and TRBJ1-5; maybe TRBD1 (5 bases). Trimming took 2 bases from V and 7 from J, leaving 9 bases between them. There are 13 residues in the CDR3.

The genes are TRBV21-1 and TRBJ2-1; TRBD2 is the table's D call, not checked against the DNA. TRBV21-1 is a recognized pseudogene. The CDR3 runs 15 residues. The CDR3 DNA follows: TGTGCCAGCACCACTTGGCGGGACGGGGGGAATGAGCAGTTCTTC. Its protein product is CASTTWRDGGNEQFF.

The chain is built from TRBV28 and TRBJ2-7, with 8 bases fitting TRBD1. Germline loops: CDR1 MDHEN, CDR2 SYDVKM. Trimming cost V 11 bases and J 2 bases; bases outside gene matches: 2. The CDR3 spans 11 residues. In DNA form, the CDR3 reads TGTGCCTCGACAGGGGCCTACGAGCAGTACTTC. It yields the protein CASTGAYEQYF.

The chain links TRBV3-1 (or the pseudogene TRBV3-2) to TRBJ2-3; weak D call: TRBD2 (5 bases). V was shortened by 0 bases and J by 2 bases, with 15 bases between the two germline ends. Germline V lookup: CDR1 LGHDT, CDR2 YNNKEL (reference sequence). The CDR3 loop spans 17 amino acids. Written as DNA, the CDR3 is TGTGCCAGCAGCCAAGATTCCACGGCGGGTATCACAGATACGCAGTATTTT. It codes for CASSQDSTAGITDTQYF.

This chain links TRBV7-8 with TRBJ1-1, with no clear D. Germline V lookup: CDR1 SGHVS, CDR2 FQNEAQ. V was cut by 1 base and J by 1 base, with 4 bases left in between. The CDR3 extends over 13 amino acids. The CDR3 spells CASSLGANTEAFF. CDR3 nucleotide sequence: TGTGCCAGCAGCTTAGGGGCGAACACTGAAGCTTTCTTT.

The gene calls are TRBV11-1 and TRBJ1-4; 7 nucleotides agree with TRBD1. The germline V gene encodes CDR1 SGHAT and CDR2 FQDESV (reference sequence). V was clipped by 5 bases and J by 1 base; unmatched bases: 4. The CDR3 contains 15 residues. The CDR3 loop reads CASSPHRGTNEKLFF. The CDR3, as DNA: TGTGCCAGCAGCCCCCACAGGGGAACTAATGAAAAACTGTTTTTT.

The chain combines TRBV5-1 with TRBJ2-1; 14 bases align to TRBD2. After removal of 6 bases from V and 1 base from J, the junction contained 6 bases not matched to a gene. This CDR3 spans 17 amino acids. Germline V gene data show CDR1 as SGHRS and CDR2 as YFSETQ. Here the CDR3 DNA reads TGCGCCAGCAAGGGACTAGCGGGAGTTGTGTCCTACAATGAGCAGTTCTTC. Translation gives CASKGLAGVVSYNEQFF. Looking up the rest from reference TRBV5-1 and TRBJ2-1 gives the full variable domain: KAGVTQTPRYLIKTRGQQVTLSCSPISGHRSVSWYQQTPGQGLQFLFEYFSETQRNKGNFPGRFSGRQFSNSRSEMNVSTLELGDSALYLCASKGLAGVVSYNEQFFGPGTRLTVL.

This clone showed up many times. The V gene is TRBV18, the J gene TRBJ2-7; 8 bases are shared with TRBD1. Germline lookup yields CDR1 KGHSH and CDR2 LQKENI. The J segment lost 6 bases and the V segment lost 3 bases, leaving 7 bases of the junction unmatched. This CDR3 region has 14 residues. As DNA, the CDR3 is TGTGCCAGCTCACCCCTGGACAGGGTGGGCGAGCAGTACTTC. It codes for CASSPLDRVGEQYF.